These T cell receptor beta chains were read from a single sample in a study of CD8 T cells in ankylosing spondylitis. TCRdb fed the 5' RACE reads into MiXCR, producing one record per CDR3 protein. The repertoire holds around 94,000 distinct CDR3 sequences, with more than 8.5% as singletons. The sequenced material came from blood, either unsorted or a sorted T cell fraction (not recorded which). All receptors come from a male donor with ankylosing spondylitis. CDR3s include the opening cysteine and the closing phenylalanine or tryptophan. The D gene is left open where the match is weak. Only some rows state a clone size, as once, few, many or a class for expanded clones.

size: few
V: TRBV19
D: -
J: TRBJ2-3
DNA: TGTGCCAGTAGGGACCCCTTCACAGATACGCAGTATTTT
CDR3: CASRDPFTDTQYF

size: few
V: TRBV7-9
D: -
J: TRBJ2-7
DNA: TGTGCCAGCAGCTCCGGTGAGCAGTACTTC
CDR3: CASSSGEQYF

size: -
V: TRBV7-9
D: -
J: TRBJ1-4
DNA: TGTGCCAGCAGCCCTTCATTAGGGGATGAAAAACTGTTTTTT
CDR3: CASSPSLGDEKLFF

size: many
V: TRBV9
D: -
J: TRBJ2-3
DNA: TGTGCCAGCAGCCTCTTAGGCTCTTCAGATACGCAGTATTTT
CDR3: CASSLLGSSDTQYF

size: -
V: TRBV4-2
D: -
J: TRBJ2-3
DNA: TGTGCCAGCAGCCAAGCCCGGGGGGCGGAGGCAGATACGCAGTATTTT
CDR3: CASSQARGAEADTQYF

size: few
V: TRBV7-9
D: -
J: TRBJ2-5
DNA: TGTGCCAGCAGGACTGGGGGCAGTCCAGAGACCCAGTACTTC
CDR3: CASRTGGSPETQYF

size: -
V: TRBV2
D: -
J: TRBJ2-1
DNA: TGTGCCAGCAGTGAATACCAGTATAATGAGCAGTTCTTC
CDR3: CASSEYQYNEQFF

size: many
V: TRBV10-2
D: -
J: TRBJ2-7
DNA: TGCGCCAGCAGTTCAGGGTCCTCCTACGAGCAGTACTTC
CDR3: CASSSGSSYEQYF

size: many
V: TRBV29-1
D: -
J: TRBJ1-1
DNA: TGCAGCGTTGAAGGAAACAGCCTTGAAGCTTTCTTT
CDR3: CSVEGNSLEAFF

size: -
V: TRBV19
D: -
J: TRBJ1-5
DNA: TGTGCCAGTAGTATAGAACAGCCCAATCAGCCCCAGCATTTT
CDR3: CASSIEQPNQPQHF

size: few
V: TRBV12-3/TRBV12-4
D: -
J: TRBJ1-5
DNA: TGTGCCAGCAGGGAGTGGGGGCAGCCCCAGCATTTT
CDR3: CASREWGQPQHF

size: few
V: TRBV12-3/TRBV12-4
D: -
J: TRBJ2-7
DNA: TGTGCCAGCAGTCCAGGGCCCCAGGGCTACGAGCAGTACTTC
CDR3: CASSPGPQGYEQYF

size: many
V: TRBV7-2
D: TRBD2
J: TRBJ2-1
DNA: TGTGCCAGCAGCTACGGAGCGGGGACCGGCAATGAGCAGTTCTTC
CDR3: CASSYGAGTGNEQFF

size: -
V: TRBV2
D: TRBD1
J: TRBJ1-5
DNA: TGTGCCAGCAGTCAAACTCGTCGGGACAGGGGACAGCCCCAGCATTTT
CDR3: CASSQTRRDRGQPQHF

size: many
V: TRBV20-1
D: TRBD2
J: TRBJ2-7
DNA: TGCAGTGCTTCCGAGCGGGGTGCCTCCTACGAGCAGTACTTC
CDR3: CSASERGASYEQYF

size: many
V: TRBV30
D: TRBD2
J: TRBJ2-3
DNA: TGTGCCTGGACTGCGGGAGGGGGGTTAGATACGCAGTATTTT
CDR3: CAWTAGGGLDTQYF

size: -
V: TRBV7-2
D: TRBD2
J: TRBJ2-5
DNA: TGTGCCAGCAGCCTATTAGCGGGAGCCTCTGAGACCCAGTACTTC
CDR3: CASSLLAGASETQYF

size: many
V: TRBV12-5
D: -
J: TRBJ1-3
DNA: TGTGCTAGTGGTTCGGATTTCTCTGGAAACACCATATATTTT
CDR3: CASGSDFSGNTIYF